Described below is a single T cell receptor beta chain sequence and its context. The antigen is unknown. The CDR3 has 14 amino acids. After removal of 4 bases from V and 6 bases from J, the junction contained 6 bases not matched to a gene. Per the germline V gene, CDR1 is MNHNS and CDR2 is SASEGT. The data stem from a study of graft-versus-host responses after intestinal transplantation. About the study: Each recipient received a multivisceral, liver-intestinal, or isolated intestinal graft.

Sequencing was performed with immunoSEQ multiplex PCR; in TCRdb, only in-frame clones are kept and a portion is missing. In the table there are tens of thousands of clones, 85% to 95% of which are singletons. The sample in question was unstimulated CD8+ T cells sorted from spleen or lymph node cells, obtained before intestinal transplant. This receptor was obtained from a human donor who received an intestinal transplant. The V call is TRBV6-1, the J call TRBJ1-1; 9 nucleotides agree with TRBD1. The CDR3 region is CASSAPGQGSEAFF. The CDR3 nucleotides are TGTGCCAGCAGTGCCCCGGGACAGGGCTCTGAAGCTTTCTTT.